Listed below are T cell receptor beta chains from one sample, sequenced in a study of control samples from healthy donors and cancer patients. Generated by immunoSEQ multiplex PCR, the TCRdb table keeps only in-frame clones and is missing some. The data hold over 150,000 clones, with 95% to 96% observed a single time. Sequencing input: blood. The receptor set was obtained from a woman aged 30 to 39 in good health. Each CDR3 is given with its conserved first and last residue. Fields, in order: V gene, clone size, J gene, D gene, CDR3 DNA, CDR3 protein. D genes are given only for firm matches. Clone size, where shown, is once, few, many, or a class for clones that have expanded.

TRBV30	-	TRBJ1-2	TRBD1	TGTGCCTGGAGTGTAAAGACAGGGGGCGCGGGGGGCTACACCTTC	CAWSVKTGGAGGYTF
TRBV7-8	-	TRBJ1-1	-	TGTGCCAGCACCCGGGCCCGGAACACTGAAGCTTTCTTT	CASTRARNTEAFF
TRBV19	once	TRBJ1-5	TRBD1	TGTGCCAGTAGTAGAAGACAACAGGGGAATCAGCCCCAGCATTTT	CASSRRQQGNQPQHF
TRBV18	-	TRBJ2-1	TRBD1	TGTGCCAGCTCACCGGACTGGGACAGCACTTGGTTGAATGAGCAGTTCTTC	CASSPDWDSTWLNEQFF
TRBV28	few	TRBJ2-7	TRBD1	TGTGCCAGCAGTGAACGAACCGGGACAGGGGGGACCGAGCAGTACTTC	CASSERTGTGGTEQYF
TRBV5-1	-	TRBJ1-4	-	TGCGCCAGCAGCTTCTTCCCGATGGACCTCCAAACTAATGAAAAACTGTTTTTT	CASSFFPMDLQTNEKLFF
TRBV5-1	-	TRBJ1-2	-	TGCGCCAGCAGCCGGATGGCCCCGCTTGGCTACACCTTC	CASSRMAPLGYTF
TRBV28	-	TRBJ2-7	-	TGTGCCAGCCAAACCGGACTCCGCGAGCAGTACTTC	CASQTGLREQYF
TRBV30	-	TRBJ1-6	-	TGTGCCTGGAGCGCCGGTGGGGGGAATTCACCCCTCCACTTT	CAWSAGGGNSPLHF
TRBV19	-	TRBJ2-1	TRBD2	TGTGCCACCAGGACTAGCGGAGGCTCCTACAATGAGCAGTTCTTC	CATRTSGGSYNEQFF
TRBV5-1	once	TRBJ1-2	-	TGCGCCAGCAGCTTGGAGGTCAGTCTGAACTATGGCTACACCTTC	CASSLEVSLNYGYTF
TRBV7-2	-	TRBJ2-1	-	TGTGCCAGCAGCTTATCCCCCCAGGTTGGTTGGTTCTTC	CASSLSPQVGWFF
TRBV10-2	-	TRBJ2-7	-	TGCGCCAGCAGGGGCGGTCTGAGCTACGAGCAGTACTTC	CASRGGLSYEQYF
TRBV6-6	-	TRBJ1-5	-	TGTGCCAGCAGCGACGGGGGGCAGCACAATCAGCCCCAGCATTTT	CASSDGGQHNQPQHF
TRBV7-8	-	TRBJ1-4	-	TGTGCCAGCAGCCCTCGGGTCTCAACTAATGAAAAACTGTTTTTT	CASSPRVSTNEKLFF
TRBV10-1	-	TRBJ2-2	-	TGCGCCAGCAGCGCACTACCTTACACCGGGGAGCTGTTTTTT	CASSALPYTGELFF
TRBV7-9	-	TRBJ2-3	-	TGTGCCAGCAGCTTAGGGACAGCCCTCACAGATACGCAGTATTTT	CASSLGTALTDTQYF
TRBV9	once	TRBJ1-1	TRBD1	TGTGCCAGCAGCACCTGGTCAGGGGGCACGGGGAACACTGAAGCTTTCTTT	CASSTWSGGTGNTEAFF
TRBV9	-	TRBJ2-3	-	TGTGCCAGCAGCGTAGCCGGACTACCACAGAAGACGCAGTATTTT	CASSVAGLPQKTQYF
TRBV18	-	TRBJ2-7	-	TGTGCCAGCTCACCACCGAGGACAATGAGCTCCTACGAGCAGTACTTC	CASSPPRTMSSYEQYF
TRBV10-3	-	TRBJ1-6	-	TGTGCCAGCGAGGAGAGGGCCGCTTATTCACCCCTCCACTTT	CASEERAAYSPLHF
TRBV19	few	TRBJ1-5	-	TGTGCCAGTAGTATAACCCTGACCTTGGGTCAGCCCCAGCATTTT	CASSITLTLGQPQHF
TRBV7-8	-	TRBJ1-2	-	TGTGCCAGCAGCCGAAGGGTGTTCCTCCGCTATCTCTCTGGCTACACCTTC	CASSRRVFLRYLSGYTF
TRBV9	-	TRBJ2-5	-	TGTGCCAGCAGCGTAGGTCTAGGCGAAGAGACCCAGTACTTC	CASSVGLGEETQYF
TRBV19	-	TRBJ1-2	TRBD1	TGTGCCAGTAGTATCGTCAGGGGGCTTGTCTATGGCTACACCTTC	CASSIVRGLVYGYTF
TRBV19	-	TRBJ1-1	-	TGTGCCAGTAGTATTAGGGGTGGGGACACTGAAGCTTTCTTT	CASSIRGGDTEAFF
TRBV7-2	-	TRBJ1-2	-	TGTGCCAGCAGCTTAGGGGGGGATTTGGGAGGCTACACCTTC	CASSLGGDLGGYTF
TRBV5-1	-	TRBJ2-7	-	TGCGCCAGCAGCTCAACGGGGGCCAACCGGGGCGAGCAGTACTTC	CASSSTGANRGEQYF
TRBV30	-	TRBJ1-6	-	TGTGCCTGGAGTGCAGGCGCCGGGACATCCTATAATTCACCCCTCCACTTT	CAWSAGAGTSYNSPLHF
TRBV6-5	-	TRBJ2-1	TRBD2	TGTGCCAGCAGTTACTCGAGGCTAGCGGGAGACAATGAGCAGTTCTTC	CASSYSRLAGDNEQFF
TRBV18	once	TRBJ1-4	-	TGTGCCAGCTCCACGAAAATAGCCTCGAAACTGTTTTTT	CASSTKIASKLFF
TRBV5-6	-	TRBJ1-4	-	TGTGCCAGCAGCCGGACGACAGGAGGAAATGAAAAACTGTTTTTT	CASSRTTGGNEKLFF
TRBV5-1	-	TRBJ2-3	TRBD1	TGCGCCAGCAGCACTGGGACAGTCAGTACAGATACGCAGTATTTT	CASSTGTVSTDTQYF
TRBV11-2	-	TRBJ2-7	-	TGTGCCAGCAGCTTAGTGGGGGCCAAATCCTACGAGCAGTACTTC	CASSLVGAKSYEQYF
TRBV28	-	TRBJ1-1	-	TGTGCCAGCAGTTTGGAAGGGGCAGGAAGAGCTTTCTTT	CASSLEGAGRAFF
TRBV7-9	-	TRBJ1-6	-	TGTGCCAGCAGCCCTTCGACTTCCCGCTCCTATAATTCACCCCTCCACTTT	CASSPSTSRSYNSPLHF
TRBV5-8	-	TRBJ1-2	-	TGTGCCAGCAGCGACGATACCTATGGCTACACCTTC	CASSDDTYGYTF
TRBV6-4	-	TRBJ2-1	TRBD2	TGTGCCAGCAGTGAGCGGGGGGGTAACAATGAGCAGTTCTTC	CASSERGGNNEQFF
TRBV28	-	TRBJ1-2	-	TGTGCCAGCAGAAGCTCCGACGGACCGCCCGTCGGCTACACCTTC	CASRSSDGPPVGYTF
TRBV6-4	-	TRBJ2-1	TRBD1	TGTGCCAGCAGCGGGACAGGGAGCTCCTACAATGAGCAGTTCTTC	CASSGTGSSYNEQFF
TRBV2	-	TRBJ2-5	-	TGTGCCAGCAGCCCCCGACGGACAGTACAAGAGACCCAGTACTTC	CASSPRRTVQETQYF
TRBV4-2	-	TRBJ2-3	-	TGTGCCAGCAGCCTCCGAGGAGAGGATACGCAGTATTTT	CASSLRGEDTQYF
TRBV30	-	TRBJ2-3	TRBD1	TGTGGAGGTGGCAGGGGGAAGGATACGCAGTATTTT	CGGGRGKDTQYF
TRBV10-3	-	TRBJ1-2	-	TGTGCCATCAGTGAGTCGAGGGGGGAAGATGGCTACACCTTC	CAISESRGEDGYTF